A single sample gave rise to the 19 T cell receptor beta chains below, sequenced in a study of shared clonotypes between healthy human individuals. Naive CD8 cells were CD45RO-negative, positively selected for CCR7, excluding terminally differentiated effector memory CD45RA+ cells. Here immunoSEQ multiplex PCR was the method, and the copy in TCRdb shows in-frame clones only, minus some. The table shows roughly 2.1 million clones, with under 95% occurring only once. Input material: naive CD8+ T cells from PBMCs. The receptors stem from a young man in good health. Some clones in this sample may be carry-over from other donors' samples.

CDR3 coding DNA: TGTGCCAGCAGCCCCGGGACAGTATCCACCGGGGAGCTGTTTTTT. Amino acids: CASSPGTVSTGELFF. The chain has TRBV27 and TRBJ2-2; 7 bases align to TRBD1. The V and J ends lost 6 bases and 4 bases, in that order; junction bases with no gene match: 8. CDR3 length equals 15 residues. Germline V gene data show CDR1 as MNHEY and CDR2 as SMNVEV (reference sequence).

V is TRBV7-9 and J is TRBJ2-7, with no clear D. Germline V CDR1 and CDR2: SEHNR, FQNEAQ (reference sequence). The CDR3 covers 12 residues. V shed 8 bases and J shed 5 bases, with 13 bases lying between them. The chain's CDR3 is CASRLATDEQYF. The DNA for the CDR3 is TGTGCCAGCCGCCTGGCGACCGACGAGCAGTACTTC.

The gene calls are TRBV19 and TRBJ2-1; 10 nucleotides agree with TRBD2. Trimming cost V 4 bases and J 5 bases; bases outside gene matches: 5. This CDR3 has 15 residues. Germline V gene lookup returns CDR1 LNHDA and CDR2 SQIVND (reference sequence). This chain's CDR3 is CASSKIAGGHNEQFF. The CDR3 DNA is TGTGCCAGTAGTAAAATAGCGGGAGGACACAATGAGCAGTTCTTC.

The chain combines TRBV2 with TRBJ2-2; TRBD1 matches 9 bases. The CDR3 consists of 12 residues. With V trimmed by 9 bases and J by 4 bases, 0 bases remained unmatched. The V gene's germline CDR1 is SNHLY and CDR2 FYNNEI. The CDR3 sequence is CARQGATGELFF. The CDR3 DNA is TGTGCCAGACAGGGGGCCACCGGGGAGCTGTTTTTT.

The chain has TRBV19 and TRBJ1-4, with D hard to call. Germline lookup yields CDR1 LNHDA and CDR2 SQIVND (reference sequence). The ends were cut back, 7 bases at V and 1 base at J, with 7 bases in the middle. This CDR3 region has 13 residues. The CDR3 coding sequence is TGTGCCAGTATCGGCATAACTAATGAAAAACTGTTTTTT. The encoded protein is CASIGITNEKLFF.

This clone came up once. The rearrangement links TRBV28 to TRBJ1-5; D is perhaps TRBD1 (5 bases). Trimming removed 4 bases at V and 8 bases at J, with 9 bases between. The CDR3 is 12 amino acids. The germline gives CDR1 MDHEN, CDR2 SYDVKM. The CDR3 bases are TGTGCCAGCAGTTCGCCAGGGAAGCCCCAGCATTTT. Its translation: CASSSPGKPQHF.

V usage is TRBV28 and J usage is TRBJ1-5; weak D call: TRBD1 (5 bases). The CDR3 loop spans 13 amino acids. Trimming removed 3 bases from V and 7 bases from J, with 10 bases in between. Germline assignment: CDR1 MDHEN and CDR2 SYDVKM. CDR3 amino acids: CASSFGRGQPQHF. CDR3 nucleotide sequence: TGTGCCAGCAGTTTCGGTAGGGGCCAGCCCCAGCATTTT.

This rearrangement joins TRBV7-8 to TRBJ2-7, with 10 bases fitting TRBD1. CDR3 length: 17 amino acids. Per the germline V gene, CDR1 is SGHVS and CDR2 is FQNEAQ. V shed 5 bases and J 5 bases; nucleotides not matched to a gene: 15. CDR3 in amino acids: CASSPIGLRDRGDEQYF. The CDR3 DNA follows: TGTGCCAGCAGCCCCATAGGGCTCCGGGACAGGGGTGACGAGCAGTACTTC.

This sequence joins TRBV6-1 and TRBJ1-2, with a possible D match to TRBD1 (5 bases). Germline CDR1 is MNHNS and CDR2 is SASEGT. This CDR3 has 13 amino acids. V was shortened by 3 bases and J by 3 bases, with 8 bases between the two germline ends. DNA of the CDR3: TGTGCCAGCAGTGACGGGACCCACTATGGCTACACCTTC. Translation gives CASSDGTHYGYTF.

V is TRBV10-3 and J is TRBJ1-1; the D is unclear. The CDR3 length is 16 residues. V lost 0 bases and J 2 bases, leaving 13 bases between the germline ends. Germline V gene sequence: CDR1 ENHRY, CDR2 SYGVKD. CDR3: CAISESRSQTNTEAFF. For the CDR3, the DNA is TGTGCCATCAGTGAGTCCAGGTCGCAGACAAACACTGAAGCTTTCTTT.

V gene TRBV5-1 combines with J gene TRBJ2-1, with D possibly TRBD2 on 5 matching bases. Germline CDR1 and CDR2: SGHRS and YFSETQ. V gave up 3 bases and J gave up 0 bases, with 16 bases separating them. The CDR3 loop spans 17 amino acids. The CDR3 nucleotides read TGCGCCAGCAGCTGGACCCCAGCGGTTAGCTCCTACAATGAGCAGTTCTTC. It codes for CASSWTPAVSSYNEQFF.

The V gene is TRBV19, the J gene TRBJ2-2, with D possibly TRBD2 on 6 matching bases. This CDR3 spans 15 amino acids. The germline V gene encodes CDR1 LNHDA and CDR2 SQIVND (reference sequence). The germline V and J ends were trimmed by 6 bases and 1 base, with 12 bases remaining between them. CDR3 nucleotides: TGTGCCAGTAGCCTCCGGCGGGAGAACACCGGGGAGCTGTTTTTT. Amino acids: CASSLRRENTGELFF.

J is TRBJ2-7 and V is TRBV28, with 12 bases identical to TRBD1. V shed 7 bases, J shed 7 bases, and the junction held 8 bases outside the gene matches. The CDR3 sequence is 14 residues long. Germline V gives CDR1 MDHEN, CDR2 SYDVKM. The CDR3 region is CASNPGQGASEQYF. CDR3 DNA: TGTGCCAGCAATCCGGGACAGGGGGCAAGTGAGCAGTACTTC.

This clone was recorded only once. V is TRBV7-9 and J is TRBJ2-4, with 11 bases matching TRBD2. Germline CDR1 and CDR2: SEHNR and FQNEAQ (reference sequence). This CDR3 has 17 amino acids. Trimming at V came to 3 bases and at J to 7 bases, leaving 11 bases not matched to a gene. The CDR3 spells CASSFNSGRALGNIQYF. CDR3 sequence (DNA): TGTGCCAGCAGCTTTAATAGCGGGAGGGCCCTCGGGAACATTCAGTACTTC.

DNA of the CDR3: TGTGCCAGCAGCCAAGATCACCCCCCGGGGTCCCAGCCCCAGCATTTT. The encoded protein is CASSQDHPPGSQPQHF. The chain employs TRBV4-2 and TRBJ1-5; D is unresolved. This CDR3 has 16 amino acids. Germline lookup yields CDR1 LGHNA and CDR2 YNFKEQ. The germline V and J ends were trimmed by 0 bases and 7 bases, with 16 bases remaining between them.

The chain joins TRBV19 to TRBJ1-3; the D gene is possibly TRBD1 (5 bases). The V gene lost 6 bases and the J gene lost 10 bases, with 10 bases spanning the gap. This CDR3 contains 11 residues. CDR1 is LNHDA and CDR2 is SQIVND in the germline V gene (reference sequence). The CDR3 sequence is CASRTAATIYF. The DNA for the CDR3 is TGTGCCAGTAGGACAGCTGCTACCATATATTTT.

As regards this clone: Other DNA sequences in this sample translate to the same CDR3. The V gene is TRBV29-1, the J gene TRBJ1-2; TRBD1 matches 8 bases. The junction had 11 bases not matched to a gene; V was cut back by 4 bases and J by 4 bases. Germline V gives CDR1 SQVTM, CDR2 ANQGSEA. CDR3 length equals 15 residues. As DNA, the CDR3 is TGCAGCGTTGCGGGACAAGGGACAGGAGTCTATGGCTACACCTTC. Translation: CSVAGQGTGVYGYTF.

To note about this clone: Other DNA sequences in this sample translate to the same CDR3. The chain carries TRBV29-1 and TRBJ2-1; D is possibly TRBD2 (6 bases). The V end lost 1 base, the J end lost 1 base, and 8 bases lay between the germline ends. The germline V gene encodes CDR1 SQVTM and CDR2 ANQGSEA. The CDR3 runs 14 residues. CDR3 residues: CSVEGGVSYNEQFF. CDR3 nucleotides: TGCAGCGTTGAAGGGGGGGTATCCTACAATGAGCAGTTCTTC.

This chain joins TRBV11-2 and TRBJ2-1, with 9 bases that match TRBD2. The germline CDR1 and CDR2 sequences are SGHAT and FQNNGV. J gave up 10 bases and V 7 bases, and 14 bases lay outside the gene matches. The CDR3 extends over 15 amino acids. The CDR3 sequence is CASTWVAGDLSEQFF. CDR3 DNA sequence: TGTGCCAGCACCTGGGTAGCGGGAGACTTATCAGAGCAGTTCTTC.